This T cell receptor beta chain was profiled in a study of blood T cell repertoires in COVID-19. Study background: PBMCs, B-cell-depleted T cells, or T cells provided the cDNA or gDNA that made up the material.

This CDR3 region has 14 residues. CDR1 is SGHNT and CDR2 is YYREEE in the germline V gene (reference sequence). The V and J ends lost 2 bases and 7 bases, in that order; junction bases with no gene match: 6. Sequenced by immunoSEQ multiplex PCR; TCRdb stores in-frame clones only, minus some. This sample has about 120,000 clones, with almost 80% found just once. Sequencing was carried out using peripheral blood. J is TRBJ2-1 and V is TRBV5-4, with TRBD2 matching 7 bases. The TCR sequence derives from a human donor in a cohort sampled during active COVID-19. The CDR3 spells CASSLGDYSNEQFF. The CDR3 nucleotides read TGTGCCAGCAGCTTAGGGGACTACTCGAATGAGCAGTTCTTC. Filled out from reference TRBV5-4 and TRBJ2-1, the complete variable domain reads ETGVTQSPTHLIKTRGQQVTLRCSSQSGHNTVSWYQQALGQGPQFIFQYYREEENGRGNFPPRFSGLQFPNYSSELNVNALELDDSALYLCASSLGDYSNEQFFGPGTRLTVL.